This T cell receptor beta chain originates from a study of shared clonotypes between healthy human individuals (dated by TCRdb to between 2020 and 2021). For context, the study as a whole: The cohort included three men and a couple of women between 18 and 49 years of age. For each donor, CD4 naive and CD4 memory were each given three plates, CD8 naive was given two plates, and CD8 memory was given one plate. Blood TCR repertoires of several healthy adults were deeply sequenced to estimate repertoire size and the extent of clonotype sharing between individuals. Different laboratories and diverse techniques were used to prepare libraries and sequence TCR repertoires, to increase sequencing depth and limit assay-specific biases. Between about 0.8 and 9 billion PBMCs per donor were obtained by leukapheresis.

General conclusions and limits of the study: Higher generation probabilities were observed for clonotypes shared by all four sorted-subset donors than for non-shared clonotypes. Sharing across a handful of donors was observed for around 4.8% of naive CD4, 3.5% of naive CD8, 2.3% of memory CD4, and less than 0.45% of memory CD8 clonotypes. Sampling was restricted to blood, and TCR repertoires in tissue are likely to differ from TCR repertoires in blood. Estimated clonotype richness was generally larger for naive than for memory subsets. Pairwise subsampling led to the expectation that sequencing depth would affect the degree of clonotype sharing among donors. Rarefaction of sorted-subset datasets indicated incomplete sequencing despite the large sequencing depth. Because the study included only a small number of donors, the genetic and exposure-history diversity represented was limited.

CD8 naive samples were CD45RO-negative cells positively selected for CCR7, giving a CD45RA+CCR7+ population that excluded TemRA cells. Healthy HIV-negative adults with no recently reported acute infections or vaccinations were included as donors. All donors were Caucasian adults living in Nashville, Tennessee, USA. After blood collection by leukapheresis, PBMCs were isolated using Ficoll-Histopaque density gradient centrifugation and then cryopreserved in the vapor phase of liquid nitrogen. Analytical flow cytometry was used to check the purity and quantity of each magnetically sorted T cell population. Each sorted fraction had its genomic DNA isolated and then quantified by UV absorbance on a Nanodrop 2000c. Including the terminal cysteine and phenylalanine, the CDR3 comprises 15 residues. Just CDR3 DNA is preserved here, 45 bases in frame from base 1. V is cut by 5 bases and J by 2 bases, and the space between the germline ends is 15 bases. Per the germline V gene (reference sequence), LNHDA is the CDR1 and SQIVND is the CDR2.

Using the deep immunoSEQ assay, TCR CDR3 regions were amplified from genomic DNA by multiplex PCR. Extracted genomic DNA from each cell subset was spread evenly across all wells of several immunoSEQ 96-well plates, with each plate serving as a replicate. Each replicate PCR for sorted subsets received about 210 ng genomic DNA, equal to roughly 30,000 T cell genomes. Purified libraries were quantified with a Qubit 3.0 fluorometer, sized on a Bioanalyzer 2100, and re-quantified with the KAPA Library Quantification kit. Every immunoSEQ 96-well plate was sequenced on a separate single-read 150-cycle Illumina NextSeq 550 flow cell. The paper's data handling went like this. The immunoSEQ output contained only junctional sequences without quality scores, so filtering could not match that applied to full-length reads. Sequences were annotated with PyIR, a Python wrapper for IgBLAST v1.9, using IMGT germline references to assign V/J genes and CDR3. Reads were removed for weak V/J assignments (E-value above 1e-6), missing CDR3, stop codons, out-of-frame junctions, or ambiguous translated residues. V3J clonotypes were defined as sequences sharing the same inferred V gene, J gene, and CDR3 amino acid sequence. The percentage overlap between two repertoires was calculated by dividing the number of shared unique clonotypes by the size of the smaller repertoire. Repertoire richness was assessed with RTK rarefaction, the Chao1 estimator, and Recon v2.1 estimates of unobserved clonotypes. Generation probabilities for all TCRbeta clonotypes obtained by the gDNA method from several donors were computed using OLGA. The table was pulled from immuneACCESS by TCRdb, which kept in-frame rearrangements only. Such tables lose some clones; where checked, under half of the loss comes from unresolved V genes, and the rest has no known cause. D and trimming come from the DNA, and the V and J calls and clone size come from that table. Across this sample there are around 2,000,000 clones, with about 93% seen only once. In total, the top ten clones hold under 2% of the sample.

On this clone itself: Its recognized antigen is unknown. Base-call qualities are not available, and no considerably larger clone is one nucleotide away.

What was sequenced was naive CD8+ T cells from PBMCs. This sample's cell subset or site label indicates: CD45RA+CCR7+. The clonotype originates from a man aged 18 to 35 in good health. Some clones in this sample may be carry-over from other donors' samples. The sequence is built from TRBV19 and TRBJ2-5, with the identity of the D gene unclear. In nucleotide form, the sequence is TGTGCCAGTAGTGATAAACCGGGCCTGCAAGAGACCCAGTACTTC. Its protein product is CASSDKPGLQETQYF.